A selection of T cell receptor beta chains follows, all from one sample in a study of OX40 agonist ivuxolimab in advanced cancers. Method: immunoSEQ multiplex PCR; TCRdb's copy keeps in-frame clones and lacks some. The repertoire includes 96,000 or so clones, under 90% of them detected once, and roughly 5.2% sits in the top ten. The material sequenced was CD4+ or CD8+ T cells sorted from blood, taken in a trial of the OX40 agonist ivuxolimab. The origin of the receptors is an adult with an advanced solid tumor such as melanoma, head and neck, liver or kidney cancer. Both conserved end residues are part of each CDR3. A D gene is named only where the DNA matches it firmly. Size tells how often a clone was seen (once, few, many) or the class of an expanded clone, and some rows leave it out.

v_gene	abundance	j_gene	d_gene	CDR3aa	CDR3nt
TRBV7-9	.	TRBJ1-4	.	CASSIWTPRAEKLFF	TGTGCCAGCAGCATCTGGACACCCAGGGCCGAAAAACTGTTTTTT
TRBV7-2	.	TRBJ2-7	.	CASSLVAGRWNEQYF	TGTGCCAGCAGCTTAGTTGCGGGGAGGTGGAACGAGCAGTACTTC
TRBV9	.	TRBJ2-1	.	CASSVSEMEQPLF	TGTGCCAGCAGCGTATCTGAAATGGAACAGCCCCTCTTC
TRBV4-3	.	TRBJ1-2	TRBD1	CASSQDPPGQLYGYTF	TGCGCCAGCAGCCAAGACCCACCGGGACAGTTATATGGCTACACCTTC
TRBV5-1	.	TRBJ2-3	.	CASSPRGDTQYF	TGCGCCAGCTCTCCAAGAGGGGATACGCAGTATTTT
TRBV21-1	.	TRBJ2-3	.	CASSKNPPGPGYF	TGTGCCAGCAGCAAAAATCCCCCGGGCCCGGGGTATTTT
TRBV5-1	.	TRBJ2-3	TRBD1	CASSLEGAPRPDTQYF	TGCGCCAGCAGCTTGGAGGGGGCTCCCCGCCCAGATACGCAGTATTTT
TRBV5-1	.	TRBJ2-1	.	CASADLVGGAGDEQFF	TGCGCCAGCGCCGACCTCGTGGGGGGCGCAGGAGATGAGCAGTTCTTC
TRBV19	.	TRBJ2-7	TRBD1	CATRGYRGASYEQYF	TGTGCCACCAGAGGGTACAGGGGGGCCTCCTACGAGCAGTACTTC
TRBV5-1	.	TRBJ2-3	.	CASSLRVSTDTQYF	TGCGCCAGCAGCCTCCGGGTTAGCACAGATACGCAGTATTTT
TRBV7-6	.	TRBJ1-2	.	CASSLGLGRTDYGYTF	TGTGCCAGCAGCTTAGGTCTGGGAAGGACGGACTATGGCTACACCTTC
TRBV4-2	.	TRBJ2-7	.	CASSQAGGPKSYEQYF	TGTGCCAGCAGCCAAGCGGGTGGCCCGAAATCCTACGAGCAGTACTTC
TRBV12-5	once	TRBJ2-2	TRBD1	CASGLKSGTVHTGELFF	TGTGCTAGTGGTTTGAAGTCTGGGACAGTCCACACCGGGGAGCTGTTTTTT
TRBV30	.	TRBJ1-2	.	CAWSIGVIYGYTF	TGTGCCTGGAGTATTGGAGTCATCTATGGCTACACCTTC
TRBV5-4	.	TRBJ2-7	TRBD1	CASSETGGASYEQYF	TGTGCCAGCAGCGAAACAGGGGGTGCCTCCTACGAGCAGTACTTC
TRBV4-2	.	TRBJ1-2	.	CASSQDRSYGYTF	TGTGCCAGCAGCCAAGACAGATCTTATGGCTACACCTTC
TRBV28	few	TRBJ2-7	.	CASNRDSYEQYF	TGTGCCAGCAATCGGGATTCCTACGAGCAGTACTTC
TRBV30	.	TRBJ1-1	.	CAWSVTPVTEAFF	TGTGCCTGGAGTGTAACCCCCGTTACCGAAGCTTTCTTT
TRBV18	.	TRBJ1-1	TRBD1	CASSPQQGENSEAFF	TGTGCCAGCTCACCGCAACAGGGGGAAAACTCTGAAGCTTTCTTT
TRBV7-2	.	TRBJ2-5	.	CASSSDGAGETQYF	TGTGCCAGCAGCTCAGACGGGGCCGGAGAGACCCAGTACTTC
TRBV5-1	.	TRBJ1-1	.	CASSGISEAFF	TGCGCCAGCAGCGGAATAAGTGAAGCTTTCTTT
TRBV16	.	TRBJ1-1	TRBD1	CASSPTGGDTEAFF	TGTGCCAGCAGCCCGACAGGGGGGGACACTGAAGCTTTCTTT
TRBV29-1	.	TRBJ1-2	TRBD1	CSVEAGSGGGYGYTF	TGCAGCGTTGAAGCGGGCTCAGGGGGGGGATATGGCTACACCTTC
TRBV6-5	.	TRBJ1-2	.	CASSSSGAAYGYTF	TGTGCCAGCAGTAGCTCCGGGGCGGCCTATGGCTACACCTTC
TRBV5-1	.	TRBJ2-7	.	CASSPTSYEQYF	TGCGCCAGCAGCCCCACTTCCTACGAGCAGTACTTC
TRBV7-2	.	TRBJ2-7	TRBD2	CASSSRTSGRFRRYEQYF	TGTGCCAGCAGCTCTAGGACTAGCGGGAGGTTCCGCCGCTACGAGCAGTACTTC
TRBV5-4	.	TRBJ2-2	.	CASSTGRTGELFF	TGTGCCAGCAGCACTGGCCGCACCGGGGAGCTGTTTTTT
TRBV5-1	.	TRBJ2-5	.	CASREISETQYF	TGCGCCAGCAGGGAAATTTCAGAGACCCAGTACTTC
TRBV5-1	.	TRBJ1-3	.	CASSLVTGSGNTIYF	TGCGCCAGCAGCTTGGTCACAGGCTCTGGAAACACCATATATTTT
TRBV28	.	TRBJ1-5	.	CASTPVQGNNQPQHF	TGTGCCAGCACCCCTGTACAGGGTAACAATCAGCCCCAGCATTTT
TRBV4-1	.	TRBJ1-2	TRBD1	CASSQDSGGYGYTF	TGCGCCAGCAGCCAAGATTCAGGGGGGTATGGCTACACCTTC
TRBV5-4	.	TRBJ1-1	.	CASSIDGRHTEAFF	TGTGCCAGCAGCATCGACGGACGTCACACTGAAGCTTTCTTT
TRBV10-3	.	TRBJ1-5	.	CAISEQGLDSNQPQHF	TGTGCCATCAGTGAACAGGGTTTAGATAGCAATCAGCCCCAGCATTTT
TRBV18	once	TRBJ2-3	.	CASSPGRVTDTQYF	TGTGCCAGCTCACCGGGCCGGGTCACAGATACGCAGTATTTT
TRBV19	.	TRBJ2-4	.	CASSIEPGRSVGKNIQYF	TGTGCCAGTAGTATAGAACCGGGACGGAGTGTAGGCAAAAACATTCAGTACTTC
TRBV27	.	TRBJ2-1	TRBD1	CASSPRAGGYNEQFF	TGTGCCAGCAGTCCTCGGGCAGGGGGCTACAATGAGCAGTTCTTC
TRBV10-3	once	TRBJ2-3	.	CAISEGATDTQYF	TGTGCCATCAGTGAAGGGGCTACAGATACGCAGTATTTT
TRBV7-2	.	TRBJ1-1	.	CASSLGQNTEAFF	TGTGCCAGCAGTCTGGGACAGAACACTGAAGCTTTCTTT
TRBV5-1	.	TRBJ1-1	TRBD1	CASSLNRGVTEAFF	TGCGCCAGCAGCTTAAACAGGGGTGTCACTGAAGCTTTCTTT
TRBV6-5	.	TRBJ1-2	TRBD1	CASSPQGDYGYTF	TGTGCCAGCAGCCCCCAGGGGGACTATGGCTACACCTTC
TRBV9	.	TRBJ2-7	.	CASSFLDSGEQYF	TGTGCCAGCAGTTTTTTGGACTCTGGCGAGCAGTACTTC
TRBV27	.	TRBJ2-5	.	CASSFRGRETQYF	TGTGCCAGCAGTTTTAGGGGGAGAGAGACCCAGTACTTC
TRBV2	once	TRBJ2-7	.	CASSEGASLGYEQYF	TGTGCCAGCAGTGAAGGGGCCTCTCTAGGTTACGAGCAGTACTTC
TRBV9	.	TRBJ1-2	.	CASSAGYGYTF	TGTGCCAGCAGCGCAGGGTATGGCTACACCTTC
TRBV5-4	few	TRBJ1-2	TRBD1	CASSLDPGQRQIGYTF	TGTGCCAGCAGCTTGGATCCGGGACAGCGTCAGATTGGCTACACCTTC
TRBV5-1	.	TRBJ2-2	.	CASSLGGNTGELFF	TGCGCCAGCAGCTTAGGCGGTAACACCGGGGAGCTGTTTTTT
TRBV7-8	.	TRBJ1-3	.	CASSRWQGGGGNTIYF	TGTGCCAGCAGCCGGTGGCAGGGCGGGGGAGGAAACACCATATATTTT
TRBV19	.	TRBJ2-3	TRBD2	CASSPRLAGITDTQYF	TGTGCCAGTAGTCCCCGACTAGCGGGGATCACAGATACGCAGTATTTT
TRBV7-2	.	TRBJ2-1	TRBD2	CASSKRVTSGGHNEQFF	TGTGCCAGCAGCAAAAGGGTAACTAGCGGAGGGCACAATGAGCAGTTCTTC
TRBV6-5	.	TRBJ1-6	.	CASSYKESALHF	TGTGCCAGCAGTTACAAGGAAAGTGCTCTCCACTTT
TRBV11-2	.	TRBJ1-2	.	CASSLSGAQNYGYTF	TGTGCCAGCAGCTTATCGGGCGCCCAAAACTATGGCTACACCTTC
TRBV7-6	.	TRBJ1-6	.	CASSPRDEEGSSYNSPLHF	TGTGCCAGCAGCCCCCGGGACGAAGAGGGGAGCTCCTATAATTCACCCCTCCACTTT
TRBV29-1	medium-sized	TRBJ2-1	.	CSVDFSANEQFF	TGCAGCGTTGACTTTTCAGCCAATGAGCAGTTCTTC
TRBV6-1	.	TRBJ1-1	.	CASSETAWNTEAFF	TGTGCCAGCAGTGAAACAGCCTGGAACACTGAAGCTTTCTTT
TRBV7-2	.	TRBJ1-2	.	CASNQGSLPGYTF	TGTGCCAGCAACCAGGGGAGCCTTCCGGGCTACACCTTC